This T cell receptor (beta chain) was sequenced during a study of blood T cell repertoires in COVID-19. Here immunoSEQ multiplex PCR was the method, and the copy in TCRdb shows in-frame clones only, minus some. The sample has around 70,000 clones, just over 85% seen once. V was pared by 3 bases and J by 5 bases, with 13 bases between. This CDR3 is 14 amino acids long. Germline loops: CDR1 SNHLY, CDR2 FYNNEI. This rearrangement joins TRBV2 to TRBJ1-1; unclear D gene. The TCR was taken from a man between 50 and 59 years old with acute or convalescent COVID-19. Sequencing was done on a sample of peripheral blood. CDR3 sequence reads: CASSELEAQTEAFF. As DNA, the CDR3 is TGTGCCAGCAGTGAGTTGGAGGCGCAGACTGAAGCTTTCTTT.